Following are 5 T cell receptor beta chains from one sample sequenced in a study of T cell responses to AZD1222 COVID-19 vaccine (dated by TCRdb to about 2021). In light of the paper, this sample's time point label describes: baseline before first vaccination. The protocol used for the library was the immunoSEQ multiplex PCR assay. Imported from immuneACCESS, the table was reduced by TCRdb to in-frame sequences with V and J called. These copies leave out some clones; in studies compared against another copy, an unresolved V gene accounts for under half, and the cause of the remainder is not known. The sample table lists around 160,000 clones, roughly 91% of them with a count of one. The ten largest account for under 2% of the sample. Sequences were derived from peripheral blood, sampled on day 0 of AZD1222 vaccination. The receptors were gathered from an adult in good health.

CDR3 sequence: CASSDFQASGSYEQYF. The CDR3, as DNA: TGTGCCAGCAGTGACTTTCAGGCCAGCGGGAGTTACGAGCAGTACTTC. The chain recombines TRBV2 with TRBJ2-7, with TRBD2 identical over 8 bases. The germline V gene encodes CDR1 SNHLY and CDR2 FYNNEI. The CDR3 has 16 residues. Trimming at V came to 3 bases and at J to 4 bases, leaving 11 bases not matched to a gene.

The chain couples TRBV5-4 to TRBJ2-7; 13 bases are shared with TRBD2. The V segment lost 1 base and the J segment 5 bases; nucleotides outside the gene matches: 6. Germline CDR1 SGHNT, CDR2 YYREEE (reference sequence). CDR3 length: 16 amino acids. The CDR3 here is CASSLTSGRGRHEQYF. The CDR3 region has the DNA TGTGCCAGCAGCTTGACTAGCGGGAGGGGGAGGCACGAGCAGTACTTC.

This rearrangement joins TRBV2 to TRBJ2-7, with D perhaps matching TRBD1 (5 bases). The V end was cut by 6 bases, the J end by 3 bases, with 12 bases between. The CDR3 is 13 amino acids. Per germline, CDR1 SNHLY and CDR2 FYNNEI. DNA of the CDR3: TGTGCCAGCAGCCGACAGAGCGACTACGAGCAGTACTTC. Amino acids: CASSRQSDYEQYF.

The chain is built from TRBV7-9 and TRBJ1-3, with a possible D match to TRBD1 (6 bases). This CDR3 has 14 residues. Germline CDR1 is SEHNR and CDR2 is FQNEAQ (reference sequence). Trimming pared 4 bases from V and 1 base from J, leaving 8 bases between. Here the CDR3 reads CASSSGTSGNTIYF. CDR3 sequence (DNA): TGTGCCAGCAGCTCCGGGACATCTGGAAACACCATATATTTT.

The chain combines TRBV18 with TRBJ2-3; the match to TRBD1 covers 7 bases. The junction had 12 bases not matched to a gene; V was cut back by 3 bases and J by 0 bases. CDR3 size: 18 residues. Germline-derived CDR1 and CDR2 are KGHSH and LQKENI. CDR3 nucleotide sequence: TGTGCCAGCTCACCGATACCCGGACAGGTCGCTAGCACAGATACGCAGTATTTT. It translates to CASSPIPGQVASTDTQYF. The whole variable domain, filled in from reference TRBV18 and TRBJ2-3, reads NAGVMQNPRHLVRRRGQEARLRCSPMKGHSHVYWYRQLPEEGLKFMVYLQKENIIDESGMPKERFSAEFPKEGPSILRIQQVVRGDSAAYFCASSPIPGQVASTDTQYFGPGTRLTVL.